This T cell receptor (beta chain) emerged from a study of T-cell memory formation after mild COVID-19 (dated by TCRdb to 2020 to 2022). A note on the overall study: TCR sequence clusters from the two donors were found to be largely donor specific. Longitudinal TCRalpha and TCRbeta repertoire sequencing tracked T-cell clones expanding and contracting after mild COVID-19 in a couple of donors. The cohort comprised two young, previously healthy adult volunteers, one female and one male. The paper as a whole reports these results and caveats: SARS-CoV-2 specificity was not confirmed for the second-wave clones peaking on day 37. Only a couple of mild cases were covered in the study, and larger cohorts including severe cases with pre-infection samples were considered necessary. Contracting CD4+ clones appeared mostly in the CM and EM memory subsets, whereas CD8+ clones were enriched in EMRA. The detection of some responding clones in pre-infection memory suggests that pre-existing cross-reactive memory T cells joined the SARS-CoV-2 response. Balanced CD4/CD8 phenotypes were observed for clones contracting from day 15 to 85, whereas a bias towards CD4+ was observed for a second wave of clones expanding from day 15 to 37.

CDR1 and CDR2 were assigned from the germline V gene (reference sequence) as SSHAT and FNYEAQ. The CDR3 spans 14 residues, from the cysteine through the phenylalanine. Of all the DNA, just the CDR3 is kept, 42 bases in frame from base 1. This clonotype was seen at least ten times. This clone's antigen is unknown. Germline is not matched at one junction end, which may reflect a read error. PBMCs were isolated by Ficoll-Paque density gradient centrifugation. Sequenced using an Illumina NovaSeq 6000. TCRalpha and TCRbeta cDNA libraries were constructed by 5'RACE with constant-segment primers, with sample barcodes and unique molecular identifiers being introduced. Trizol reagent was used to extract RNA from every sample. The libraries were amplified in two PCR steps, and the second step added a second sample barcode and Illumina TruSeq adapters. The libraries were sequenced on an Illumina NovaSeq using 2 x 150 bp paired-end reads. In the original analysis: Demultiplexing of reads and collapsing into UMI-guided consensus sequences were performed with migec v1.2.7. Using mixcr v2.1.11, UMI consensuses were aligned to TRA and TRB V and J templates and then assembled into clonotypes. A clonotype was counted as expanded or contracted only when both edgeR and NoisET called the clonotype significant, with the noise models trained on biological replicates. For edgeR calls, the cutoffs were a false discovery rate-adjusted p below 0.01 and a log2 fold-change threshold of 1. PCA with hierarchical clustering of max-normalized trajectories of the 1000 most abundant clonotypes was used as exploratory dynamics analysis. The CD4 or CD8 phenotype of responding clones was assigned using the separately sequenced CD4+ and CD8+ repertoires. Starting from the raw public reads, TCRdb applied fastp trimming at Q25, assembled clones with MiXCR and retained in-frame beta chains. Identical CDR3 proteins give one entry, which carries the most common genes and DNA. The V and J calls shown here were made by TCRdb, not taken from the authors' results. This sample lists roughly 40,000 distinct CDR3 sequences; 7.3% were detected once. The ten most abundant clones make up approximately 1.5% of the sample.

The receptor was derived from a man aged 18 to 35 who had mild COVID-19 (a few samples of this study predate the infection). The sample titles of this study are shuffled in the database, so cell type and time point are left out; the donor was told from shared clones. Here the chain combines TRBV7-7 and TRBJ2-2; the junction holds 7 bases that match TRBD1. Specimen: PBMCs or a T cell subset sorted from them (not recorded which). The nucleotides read TGTGCTAGCAGCTTGCCCGGGACAGCCGTGGAGCTGTTTTTT. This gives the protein CASSLPGTAVELFF.